A single T cell receptor (beta chain) is shown here with its context. These data are taken from a study of control samples from healthy donors and cancer patients. Germline CDR1 MDHEN, CDR2 SYDVKM. This CDR3 has 16 residues. With 6 bases clipped from V and 1 base from J, the junction kept 10 bases outside the gene matches. Profiling relied on immunoSEQ multiplex PCR, and the TCRdb table lists in-frame clones only, not all of them. Here the sample spans about 150,000 clones, nearly 95% being singletons. Sequencing was done on a sample of blood. The chain is built from TRBV28 and TRBJ1-2; TRBD1 matches at 8 bases. The source is a man in his fifties in good health. The CDR3 DNA follows: TGTGCCAGCAGACCAACGTCCACAGGGGGTAACTATGGCTACACCTTC. Its protein is CASRPTSTGGNYGYTF.